This is a list of T cell receptor beta chains from one sample in a study of T cell responses to AZD1222 COVID-19 vaccine. Produced via immunoSEQ multiplex PCR; TCRdb's table is partial and in-frame only. Of around 72,000 clones in the sample, around 87% are singletons; the top ten hold around 24%. The sequencing here drew on peripheral blood, taken on day 0 of AZD1222 vaccination. All receptors derive from an adult in good health. CDR3s include the opening cysteine and the closing phenylalanine or tryptophan. Each record gives: D gene, V gene, CDR3 length, J gene, clone size, CDR3 protein, CDR3 DNA. A D gene is named only where the DNA matches it firmly. Size is omitted from some rows. Given values are once, few, many or a class for expanded clones.

d_call: NA; v_call: TRBV3-1/TRBV3-2; cdr3_length: 20; j_call: TRBJ1-6; clone_size: NA; cdr3_aa: CASSQDNWDINSSYNSPLHF; cdr3_nt: TGTGCCAGCAGCCAAGACAACTGGGACATTAATAGCTCCTATAATTCACCCCTCCACTTT
d_call: NA; v_call: TRBV6-5; cdr3_length: 14; j_call: TRBJ1-5; clone_size: NA; cdr3_aa: CASSDRTAGQPQHF; cdr3_nt: TGTGCCAGCAGCGACAGGACAGCGGGGCAGCCCCAGCATTTT
d_call: NA; v_call: TRBV29-1; cdr3_length: 14; j_call: TRBJ2-2; clone_size: NA; cdr3_aa: CSVEVVASRGELFF; cdr3_nt: TGCAGCGTTGAAGTGGTCGCTAGTCGCGGGGAGCTGTTTTTT
d_call: TRBD1; v_call: TRBV5-4; cdr3_length: 14; j_call: TRBJ1-4; clone_size: NA; cdr3_aa: CASSGGQGFEKLFF; cdr3_nt: TGTGCCAGCAGCGGAGGACAGGGGTTTGAAAAACTGTTTTTT
d_call: NA; v_call: TRBV16; cdr3_length: 12; j_call: TRBJ2-1; clone_size: once; cdr3_aa: CASSQSGFGQFF; cdr3_nt: TGTGCCAGCAGCCAATCAGGGTTTGGGCAGTTCTTC
d_call: NA; v_call: TRBV6-2/TRBV6-3; cdr3_length: 13; j_call: TRBJ1-2; clone_size: NA; cdr3_aa: CASSYRQLYGYTF; cdr3_nt: TGTGCCAGCAGTTACCGGCAGCTCTATGGCTACACCTTC
d_call: TRBD1; v_call: TRBV11-2; cdr3_length: 15; j_call: TRBJ1-1; clone_size: NA; cdr3_aa: CASSPPRDRNTEAFF; cdr3_nt: TGTGCCAGCAGCCCCCCCCGGGACAGGAACACTGAAGCTTTCTTT
d_call: NA; v_call: TRBV6-5; cdr3_length: 12; j_call: TRBJ1-2; clone_size: NA; cdr3_aa: CASRRDNYGYTF; cdr3_nt: TGTGCCAGCAGGAGGGATAACTATGGCTACACCTTC
d_call: TRBD2; v_call: TRBV20-1; cdr3_length: 15; j_call: TRBJ2-7; clone_size: NA; cdr3_aa: CSASKSGSGGYEQYF; cdr3_nt: TGCAGTGCTAGTAAGTCGGGTAGCGGGGGCTACGAGCAGTACTTC
d_call: NA; v_call: TRBV29-1; cdr3_length: 15; j_call: TRBJ1-2; clone_size: NA; cdr3_aa: CSVDFKDNPNYGYTF; cdr3_nt: TGCAGCGTTGACTTTAAAGACAACCCTAACTATGGCTACACCTTC
d_call: NA; v_call: TRBV7-2; cdr3_length: 15; j_call: TRBJ1-3; clone_size: NA; cdr3_aa: CASSSLRVLGNTIYF; cdr3_nt: TGTGCCAGCAGCTCGCTGAGGGTACTCGGGAACACCATATATTTT
d_call: NA; v_call: TRBV10-2; cdr3_length: 15; j_call: TRBJ1-1; clone_size: NA; cdr3_aa: CASRGTRGRWDEAFF; cdr3_nt: TGCGCCAGCAGGGGCACTCGGGGTCGTTGGGATGAAGCTTTCTTT
d_call: TRBD2; v_call: TRBV30; cdr3_length: 14; j_call: TRBJ2-1; clone_size: NA; cdr3_aa: CAWSVAGGFGEQFF; cdr3_nt: TGTGCCTGGAGTGTGGCGGGGGGATTCGGTGAGCAGTTCTTC
d_call: TRBD1; v_call: TRBV9; cdr3_length: 13; j_call: TRBJ1-1; clone_size: once; cdr3_aa: CASSAGTGNEAFF; cdr3_nt: TGTGCCAGCAGCGCCGGGACAGGGAACGAAGCTTTCTTT
d_call: NA; v_call: TRBV24-1; cdr3_length: 17; j_call: TRBJ1-1; clone_size: NA; cdr3_aa: CATSDFRPLNMNTEAFF; cdr3_nt: TGTGCCACCAGTGATTTTCGTCCTCTAAACATGAACACTGAAGCTTTCTTT
d_call: NA; v_call: TRBV30; cdr3_length: 11; j_call: TRBJ1-4; clone_size: NA; cdr3_aa: CAWLGVEKLFF; cdr3_nt: TGTGCCTGGCTAGGAGTTGAAAAACTGTTTTTT
d_call: NA; v_call: TRBV28; cdr3_length: 13; j_call: TRBJ1-6; clone_size: NA; cdr3_aa: CASSLGGESPLHF; cdr3_nt: TGTGCCAGCAGTTTAGGGGGCGAATCACCCCTCCACTTT
d_call: NA; v_call: TRBV7-8; cdr3_length: 14; j_call: TRBJ1-2; clone_size: once; cdr3_aa: CASSLAGLDYGYTF; cdr3_nt: TGTGCCAGCAGCTTAGCTGGGCTCGACTATGGCTACACCTTC
d_call: TRBD1; v_call: TRBV7-8; cdr3_length: 12; j_call: TRBJ1-1; clone_size: once; cdr3_aa: CASSLIDRVAFF; cdr3_nt: TGTGCCAGCAGCCTTATCGACAGGGTAGCTTTCTTT
d_call: NA; v_call: TRBV5-6; cdr3_length: 12; j_call: TRBJ1-2; clone_size: NA; cdr3_aa: CASSLERKGYTF; cdr3_nt: TGTGCCAGCAGCTTGGAAAGGAAGGGCTACACCTTC
d_call: NA; v_call: TRBV19; cdr3_length: 15; j_call: TRBJ1-5; clone_size: once; cdr3_aa: CASTDLRGTNQPQHF; cdr3_nt: TGTGCCAGTACCGATCTCAGGGGCACTAATCAGCCCCAGCATTTT
d_call: TRBD1; v_call: TRBV30; cdr3_length: 15; j_call: TRBJ1-2; clone_size: NA; cdr3_aa: CAWSVRQGALNSYTF; cdr3_nt: TGTGCCTGGAGTGTTAGACAGGGGGCGCTTAATAGCTACACCTTC
d_call: NA; v_call: TRBV30; cdr3_length: 13; j_call: TRBJ1-5; clone_size: NA; cdr3_aa: CAWRAGGNQPQHF; cdr3_nt: TGTGCCTGGAGGGCCGGGGGCAATCAGCCCCAGCATTTT
d_call: TRBD1; v_call: TRBV12-3/TRBV12-4; cdr3_length: 13; j_call: TRBJ2-6; clone_size: NA; cdr3_aa: CASSGTAQGQVTF; cdr3_nt: TGTGCCAGCAGCGGGACAGCGCAAGGGCAAGTGACTTTC
d_call: TRBD1; v_call: TRBV6-2/TRBV6-3; cdr3_length: 15; j_call: TRBJ2-7; clone_size: NA; cdr3_aa: CASSYSRGLYYEQYF; cdr3_nt: TGTGCCAGCAGTTACTCCAGGGGGCTCTACTACGAGCAGTACTTC
d_call: NA; v_call: TRBV2; cdr3_length: 14; j_call: TRBJ1-2; clone_size: NA; cdr3_aa: CASSPSTTNYGYTF; cdr3_nt: TGTGCCAGCAGTCCCTCCACAACCAACTATGGCTACACCTTC
d_call: NA; v_call: TRBV18; cdr3_length: 14; j_call: TRBJ1-3; clone_size: NA; cdr3_aa: CASSRGNSGNTIYF; cdr3_nt: TGTGCCAGCTCCCGGGGGAACTCTGGAAACACCATATATTTT
d_call: TRBD1; v_call: TRBV4-1; cdr3_length: 16; j_call: TRBJ1-3; clone_size: few; cdr3_aa: CASSQDNRGGRNTIYF; cdr3_nt: TGCGCCAGCAGCCAAGATAACAGGGGAGGAAGAAACACCATATATTTT
d_call: TRBD1; v_call: TRBV5-4; cdr3_length: 13; j_call: TRBJ1-2; clone_size: NA; cdr3_aa: CASSLLGQGFYTF; cdr3_nt: TGTGCCAGCAGCTTGTTGGGACAGGGTTTCTACACCTTC
d_call: NA; v_call: TRBV2; cdr3_length: 13; j_call: TRBJ2-5; clone_size: NA; cdr3_aa: CASRDRKQETQYF; cdr3_nt: TGTGCCAGCAGGGACAGAAAACAAGAGACCCAGTACTTC
d_call: NA; v_call: TRBV6-5; cdr3_length: 14; j_call: TRBJ1-5; clone_size: NA; cdr3_aa: CASRFRDSNQPQHF; cdr3_nt: TGTGCCAGCAGGTTTCGGGATAGCAATCAGCCCCAGCATTTT
d_call: TRBD2; v_call: TRBV6-5; cdr3_length: 15; j_call: TRBJ2-1; clone_size: NA; cdr3_aa: CASSYSAGGSPEQFF; cdr3_nt: TGTGCCAGCAGTTATTCAGCGGGGGGGAGCCCTGAGCAGTTCTTC
d_call: TRBD1; v_call: TRBV29-1; cdr3_length: 13; j_call: TRBJ2-7; clone_size: NA; cdr3_aa: CSVKGQAGSEQYF; cdr3_nt: TGCAGCGTCAAGGGACAGGCTGGAAGCGAGCAGTACTTC
d_call: NA; v_call: TRBV19; cdr3_length: 13; j_call: TRBJ1-2; clone_size: once; cdr3_aa: CASSSGRSYGYTF; cdr3_nt: TGTGCCAGTAGTAGTGGGCGAAGCTATGGCTACACCTTC
d_call: NA; v_call: TRBV30; cdr3_length: 15; j_call: TRBJ2-7; clone_size: NA; cdr3_aa: CAWTDWDDHAYEQYF; cdr3_nt: TGTGCCTGGACGGACTGGGATGATCATGCCTACGAGCAGTACTTC
d_call: TRBD2; v_call: TRBV27; cdr3_length: 18; j_call: TRBJ2-2; clone_size: NA; cdr3_aa: CASSFQTSGVANTGELFF; cdr3_nt: TGTGCCAGCAGTTTTCAAACTAGCGGGGTCGCGAACACCGGGGAGCTGTTTTTT
d_call: NA; v_call: TRBV19; cdr3_length: 17; j_call: TRBJ1-5; clone_size: NA; cdr3_aa: CASSTDGRAFGHQPQHF; cdr3_nt: TGTGCCAGTAGTACCGACGGCAGGGCCTTTGGCCATCAGCCCCAGCATTTT
d_call: NA; v_call: TRBV11-3; cdr3_length: 12; j_call: TRBJ1-3; clone_size: NA; cdr3_aa: CASSNGGNTIYF; cdr3_nt: TGTGCCAGCAGCAACGGAGGAAACACCATATATTTT
d_call: NA; v_call: TRBV5-1; cdr3_length: 17; j_call: TRBJ1-6; clone_size: NA; cdr3_aa: CASSLEGGQIYNSPLHF; cdr3_nt: TGCGCCAGCAGCTTGGAAGGTGGGCAGATTTATAATTCACCCCTCCACTTT
d_call: NA; v_call: TRBV7-9; cdr3_length: 12; j_call: TRBJ2-1; clone_size: NA; cdr3_aa: CASSLTGVEQFF; cdr3_nt: TGTGCCAGCAGCTTAACGGGGGTTGAGCAGTTCTTC
d_call: NA; v_call: TRBV6-5; cdr3_length: 11; j_call: TRBJ2-2; clone_size: NA; cdr3_aa: CASKETGELFF; cdr3_nt: TGTGCCAGCAAGGAAACCGGGGAGCTGTTTTTT
d_call: TRBD1; v_call: TRBV10-3; cdr3_length: 15; j_call: TRBJ1-5; clone_size: NA; cdr3_aa: CAISEGQGSNQPQHF; cdr3_nt: TGTGCCATCAGTGAGGGACAGGGAAGCAATCAGCCCCAGCATTTT
d_call: TRBD1; v_call: TRBV4-1; cdr3_length: 14; j_call: TRBJ1-2; clone_size: NA; cdr3_aa: CASSQETGFDGYTF; cdr3_nt: TGCGCCAGCAGCCAAGAGACAGGGTTTGATGGCTACACCTTC